One and the same sample provided the 7 T cell receptor beta chains below, sequenced in a study of blood T cell repertoires in COVID-19 (dated by TCRdb to the early 2020s). Receptors were amplified or captured by the immunoSEQ multiplex PCR assay. TCRdb took this table from immuneACCESS and kept in-frame rearrangements with V and J called. Such tables lack part of the clones; where checked against another copy, unresolved V genes explain under half of the gap, and the rest is unexplained. The sample includes about 70,000 clones, with approximately 89% observed a single time. Clones ranked in the top ten supply 30% to 40% of the sample. Sequencing was done on a sample of peripheral blood. The source of these receptors is a woman older than 75 with active or convalescent COVID-19.

The V call is TRBV4-1, the J call TRBJ2-3; TRBD2 is a possible D gene (5 bases). Germline V gene data show CDR1 as MGHRA and CDR2 as YSYEKL. V shed 3 bases and J shed 4 bases, with 14 bases lying between them. The CDR3 length is 15 residues. The CDR3 nucleotides are TGCGCCAGCAGCCAGTTACTCGCGGGTTCAGATACGCAGTATTTT. The encoded protein is CASSQLLAGSDTQYF.

This clone came up once. The rearrangement joins TRBV7-9 to TRBJ1-2, with D possibly matching TRBD1 (6 bases). The CDR3 is 15 amino acids. V gave up 2 bases and J gave up 4 bases, with 14 bases separating them. In germline, CDR1 is SEHNR, CDR2 FQNEAQ (reference sequence). CDR3 nucleotides: TGTGCCAGCAGCTTACGGGGGGCCCGTGTCTATGGCTACACCTTC. It yields the protein CASSLRGARVYGYTF. Combining the CDR3 with reference TRBV7-9 and TRBJ1-2 gives the whole variable domain DTGVSQNPRHKITKRGQNVTFRCDPISEHNRLYWYRQTLGQGPEFLTYFQNEAQLEKSRLLSDRFSAERPKGSFSTLEIQRTEQGDSAMYLCASSLRGARVYGYTFGSGTRLTVV.

The V call is TRBV28, the J call TRBJ2-7; D unresolved. Between the trimmed V and J ends, which lost 5 bases and 3 bases, there was a span of 11 bases. Looked up from germline, CDR1 is MDHEN and CDR2 is SYDVKM. The CDR3 totals 13 residues. CDR3 residues: CASSPNLDYEQYF. CDR3 DNA sequence: TGTGCCAGCAGTCCTAACCTAGACTACGAGCAGTACTTC.

The V gene is TRBV6-2 or TRBV6-3, the J gene TRBJ1-4; 8 bases map to TRBD1. V dropped 5 bases and J dropped 4; count of bases not matched to a gene: 9. The CDR3 loop spans 16 amino acids. CDR1 and CDR2 (germline): MNHEY, SVGEGT. The CDR3 protein is CASSPQGARGNEKLFF. CDR3 sequence (DNA): TGTGCCAGCAGTCCCCAGGGGGCGCGTGGTAATGAAAAACTGTTTTTT.

This chain joins TRBV6-4 and TRBJ2-3; tentatively, D is TRBD1 (6 bases). Germline CDR1 and CDR2: MRHNA and SNTAGT. V was cut by 2 bases and J by 1 base, with 13 bases left in between. The CDR3 has 16 residues. The CDR3 protein is CASSDRAGAGTDTQYF. CDR3 coding DNA: TGTGCCAGCAGTGACCGGGCAGGGGCGGGCACAGATACGCAGTATTTT.

The chain is built from TRBV2 and TRBJ1-1; D call uncertain. The V end lost 3 bases, the J end lost 1 base, and 9 bases lay between the germline ends. The CDR3 length is 14 residues. From germline, CDR1 is SNHLY and CDR2 FYNNEI. The CDR3 nucleotides are TGTGCCAGCAGTGAGGGCAGCAAGAACACTGAAGCTTTCTTT. Residues: CASSEGSKNTEAFF.

The V gene is TRBV7-2, the J gene TRBJ2-5, with no clear D. The V and J ends lost 1 base and 7 bases respectively, with 16 bases between them. Germline V lookup: CDR1 SGHTA, CDR2 FQGNSA. CDR3 length: 15 amino acids. Written as DNA, the CDR3 is TGTGCCAGCAGCTTAGACCTTCAGGTGATGGGGACCCAGTACTTC. This codes for CASSLDLQVMGTQYF.